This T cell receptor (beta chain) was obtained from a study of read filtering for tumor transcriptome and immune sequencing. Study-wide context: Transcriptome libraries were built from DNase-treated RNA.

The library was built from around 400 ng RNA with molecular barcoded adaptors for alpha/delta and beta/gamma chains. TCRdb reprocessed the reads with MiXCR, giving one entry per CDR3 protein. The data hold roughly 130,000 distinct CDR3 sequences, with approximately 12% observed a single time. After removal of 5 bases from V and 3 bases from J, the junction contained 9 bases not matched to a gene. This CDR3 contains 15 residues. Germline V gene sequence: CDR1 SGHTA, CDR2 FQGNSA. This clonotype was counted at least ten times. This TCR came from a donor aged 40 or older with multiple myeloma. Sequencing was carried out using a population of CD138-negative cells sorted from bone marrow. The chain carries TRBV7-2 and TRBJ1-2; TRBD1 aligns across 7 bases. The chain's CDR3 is CASSPGQPSYYGYTF. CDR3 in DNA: TGTGCCAGCAGCCCGGGACAGCCAAGCTACTATGGCTACACCTTC.